The 26 T cell receptor beta chains presented below share a single source sample, sequenced in a study of graft-versus-host responses after intestinal transplantation. The repertoire was sequenced with immunoSEQ multiplex PCR; TCRdb's copy has only in-frame clones and lacks some. The table lists 80,000 to 100,000 clones, more than 85% of them singletons. Antigens for these TCRs are unknown. Sequenced material: unstimulated CD4+ T cells sorted from spleen or lymph node cells, taken before intestinal transplant. These receptors all come from a human donor who received an intestinal transplant.

The V gene is TRBV7-2, the J gene TRBJ2-5; a weak D match, TRBD1 (6 bases). Per germline, CDR1 SGHTA and CDR2 FQGNSA. Trimming pared 5 bases from V and 1 base from J, leaving 14 bases between. This CDR3 region has 15 residues. CDR3 in amino acids: CASSPNGQFQETQYF. The CDR3 nucleotides are TGTGCCAGCAGCCCCAATGGACAGTTCCAAGAGACCCAGTACTTC.

V gene TRBV7-9 combines with J gene TRBJ2-3; 7 positions agree with TRBD1. The V gene end was trimmed by 5 bases and the J gene end by 4 bases; junction bases not matched to a gene: 12. Germline V gene sequence: CDR1 SEHNR, CDR2 FQNEAQ (reference sequence). This CDR3 is built from 16 residues. The CDR3 DNA reads TGTGCCAGCAGCCCAAGTAAACAGGGGTTCGCAGATACGCAGTATTTT. Protein sequence: CASSPSKQGFADTQYF.

In DNA, the CDR3 is TGTGCCAGCAGTTACTCGGCGACAGGGGTTGAAAAACTGTTTTTT. Its translation is CASSYSATGVEKLFF. The V and J genes are TRBV6-5 and TRBJ1-4, with TRBD1 matching over 8 bases. Germline V gene lookup returns CDR1 MNHEY and CDR2 SVGAGI. The CDR3 covers 15 residues. Trimming cost V 0 bases and J 7 bases; bases outside gene matches: 4.

The chain has TRBV5-1 and TRBJ1-4; D is uncertain. Trimming removed 3 bases at V and 8 bases at J, with 14 bases between. The CDR3 contains 14 residues. CDR1 is SGHRS and CDR2 is YFSETQ in the germline V gene. The CDR3 protein is CASSSYGMEEKLFF. The CDR3 DNA sequence: TGCGCCAGCAGCTCCTACGGGATGGAGGAAAAACTGTTTTTT.

The chain has TRBV7-8 and TRBJ2-7; 10 positions match TRBD2. Germline-derived CDR1 and CDR2 are SGHVS and FQNEAQ. The CDR3 totals 15 residues. Unmatched junction bases numbered 1, after V lost 1 base and J lost 1 base. The CDR3 region is CASSLVLAGSYEQYF. The CDR3 nucleotides read TGTGCCAGCAGCTTAGTACTAGCGGGGTCCTACGAGCAGTACTTC. Supplemented by reference TRBV7-8 and TRBJ2-7, the full variable domain reads GAGVSQSPRYKVAKRGQDVALRCDPISGHVSLFWYQQALGQGPEFLTYFQNEAQLDKSGLPSDRFFAERPEGSVSTLKIQRTQQEDSAVYLCASSLVLAGSYEQYFGPGTRLTVT.

The chain uses TRBV9 and TRBJ2-7; D not resolved. Looked up from germline, CDR1 is SGDLS and CDR2 is YYNGEE. This CDR3 region has 16 residues. Trimming cost V 0 bases and J 3 bases, with 16 bases left between them. The CDR3 bases are TGTGCCAGCAGCGTAGACCCTCTCCGTTCCGGCTACGAGCAGTACTTC. It codes for CASSVDPLRSGYEQYF.

J is TRBJ1-2 and V is TRBV7-9; TRBD1 matches at 8 bases. J gave up 3 bases and V 7 bases, and 4 bases lay outside the gene matches. Germline lookup yields CDR1 SEHNR and CDR2 FQNEAQ (reference sequence). This CDR3 spans 13 amino acids. The CDR3, as DNA: TGTGCCAGCAATCAGGGGGCGGACTATGGCTACACCTTC. Its protein product is CASNQGADYGYTF.

The chain employs TRBV6-5 and TRBJ2-1, with 7 positions matching TRBD2. Germline trimming cut 6 bases from V and 3 bases from J; bases unmatched to any gene: 5. Germline V CDR1 and CDR2: MNHEY, SVGAGI. This CDR3 is 14 amino acids long. The CDR3 loop reads CASRKSGGYNEQFF. The DNA of the CDR3 is TGTGCCAGCAGAAAGTCGGGGGGCTACAATGAGCAGTTCTTC.

CDR3 amino acids: CASSLLFAGGGGDEQYF. CDR3 in DNA: TGTGCCAGCAGCTTGCTATTTGCGGGGGGAGGGGGCGACGAGCAGTACTTC. The chain recombines TRBV5-4 with TRBJ2-7; D possibly corresponds to TRBD2 (8 bases). CDR3 size: 17 residues. Trimming pared 1 base from V and 5 bases from J, leaving 22 bases between. Germline V CDR1 and CDR2: SGHNT, YYREEE (reference sequence).

This chain links TRBV9 with TRBJ1-2, with 7 bases lining up with TRBD1. J lost 4 bases, V lost 4 bases, and 13 bases had no gene match. The CDR3 totals 16 residues. The germline gives CDR1 SGDLS, CDR2 YYNGEE. CDR3 sequence: CASSSLPDRAGYGYTF. The CDR3 nucleotides are TGTGCCAGCAGCTCCCTACCTGACAGGGCTGGCTATGGCTACACCTTC.

This chain links TRBV30 with TRBJ1-3; the D gene is possibly TRBD1 (5 bases). The germline V and J ends were trimmed by 3 bases and 4 bases, with 16 bases remaining between them. The germline gives CDR1 GTSNPN, CDR2 SVGIG (reference sequence). The CDR3 has 15 residues. CDR3: CAWSIDSTAGNTIYF. The CDR3, as DNA: TGTGCCTGGAGCATCGACAGTACAGCAGGAAACACCATATATTTT.

This chain uses TRBV7-9 with TRBJ1-2; no definite D call. Deletions cut 2 bases from V and 8 bases from J, with 15 bases between. The CDR3 loop spans 14 amino acids. CDR1 is SEHNR and CDR2 is FQNEAQ in the germline V gene (reference sequence). Here the CDR3 reads CASSLTMDFGGYTF. In nucleotides, the CDR3 is TGTGCCAGCAGCTTAACCATGGACTTCGGGGGCTACACCTTC. The full variable domain, in which reference TRBV7-9 and TRBJ1-2 provide the parts outside the CDR3, is DTGVSQNPRHKITKRGQNVTFRCDPISEHNRLYWYRQTLGQGPEFLTYFQNEAQLEKSRLLSDRFSAERPKGSFSTLEIQRTEQGDSAMYLCASSLTMDFGGYTFGSGTRLTVV.

In its sample, this clone was seen a few times. The genes are TRBV5-1 and TRBJ2-1, with 7 nucleotides matching TRBD2. The CDR3 loop spans 14 amino acids. CDR1 and CDR2 (germline): SGHRS, YFSETQ. The ends lost 4 bases at V and 3 bases at J; junction bases unmatched: 4. The CDR3 is CASSLQRDYNEQFF. CDR3 coding DNA: TGCGCCAGCAGCCTCCAGCGGGACTACAATGAGCAGTTCTTC.

The chain combines TRBV14 with TRBJ2-7; D ambiguous. V gave up 6 bases and J gave up 2 bases, with 11 bases separating them. The CDR3 is 13 amino acids. CDR1 is SGHDN, CDR2 FVKESK, per germline. CDR3 region: CASSRVVAYEQYF. The CDR3 DNA follows: TGTGCCAGCAGTCGCGTTGTGGCCTACGAGCAGTACTTC. Filled out from reference TRBV14 and TRBJ2-7, the complete variable domain reads EAGVTQFPSHSVIEKGQTVTLRCDPISGHDNLYWYRRVMGKEIKFLLHFVKESKQDESGMPNNRFLAERTGGTYSTLKVQPAELEDSGVYFCASSRVVAYEQYFGPGTRLTVT.

The V and J genes are TRBV20-1 and TRBJ2-7; 7 positions agree with TRBD1. V lost 8 bases and J lost 3; bases outside the gene matches: 4. The V gene's germline CDR1 is DFQATT and CDR2 SNEGSKA (reference sequence). The length of the CDR3 is 11 residues. The CDR3 is CSIQGRYEQYF. The CDR3 DNA reads TGCAGTATACAGGGGCGCTACGAGCAGTACTTC.

This chain uses TRBV5-4 with TRBJ2-3, with D tentatively TRBD2 (5 bases). Germline V CDR1 and CDR2: SGHNT, YYREEE (reference sequence). Between the trimmed V and J ends, which lost 4 bases and 0 bases, there was a span of 6 bases. The CDR3 runs 13 residues. The CDR3 DNA follows: TGTGCCAGCAGCCCGGGGAGCACAGATACGCAGTATTTT. Translation gives CASSPGSTDTQYF.

This chain links TRBV25-1 with TRBJ2-7; 8 bases line up with TRBD1. CDR3 size: 15 residues. J gave up 5 bases and V 5 bases, and 11 bases lay outside the gene matches. The germline gives CDR1 MGHDK, CDR2 SYGVNS. The CDR3 nucleotides are TGTGCCAGCAGTAACACACAGACAGGGGCCAACGAGCAGTACTTC. It yields the protein CASSNTQTGANEQYF.

This chain uses TRBV12-5 with TRBJ2-1, with 7 bases that match TRBD1. The CDR3 is 13 amino acids. V dropped 4 bases and J dropped 8; count of bases not matched to a gene: 5. Germline-derived CDR1 and CDR2 are LGHNT and FRNRAP. The CDR3: CASGWDRSYEQFF. Here the CDR3 DNA reads TGTGCTAGTGGTTGGGACAGAAGCTATGAGCAGTTCTTC.

J is TRBJ2-5 and V is TRBV5-1, with TRBD2 matching 8 bases. Per the germline V gene, CDR1 is SGHRS and CDR2 is YFSETQ. The CDR3 has 15 amino acids. With V trimmed by 0 bases and J by 2 bases, 3 bases remained unmatched. CDR3 amino acids: CASSLGASGQETQYF. The CDR3 DNA sequence: TGCGCCAGCAGCTTGGGGGCTAGCGGGCAAGAGACCCAGTACTTC.

The chain is built from TRBV5-6 and TRBJ1-6; D gene unclear. The ends were cut back, 1 base at V and 9 bases at J, with 11 bases in the middle. Per the germline V gene, CDR1 is SGHDT and CDR2 is YYEEEE. The CDR3 totals 14 residues. DNA for the CDR3: TGTGCCAGCAGCTTGTCCCGGGATAGTTCACCCCTCCACTTT. Its translation is CASSLSRDSSPLHF.

The CDR3 loop reads CAWSALVSSRTYEQYF. DNA of the CDR3: TGTGCCTGGAGTGCCCTGGTTAGTTCTAGGACCTACGAGCAGTACTTC. The chain joins TRBV30 to TRBJ2-7; no firm D call. V was shortened by 1 base and J by 2 bases, with 18 bases between the two germline ends. The CDR3 covers 16 residues. Per germline, CDR1 GTSNPN and CDR2 SVGIG (reference sequence).

In DNA, the CDR3 is TGTGCCAGCAGCCAGAAAAGCGGAGGGGCTGAGCAGTTCTTC. Protein sequence: CASSQKSGGAEQFF. V is TRBV4-2 and J is TRBJ2-1; possible D gene TRBD2, 6 bases. Germline V gives CDR1 LGHNA, CDR2 YNFKEQ. The CDR3 consists of 14 residues. Trimming removed 3 bases at V and 9 bases at J, with 15 bases between.

The chain uses TRBV9 and TRBJ2-3; weak D call: TRBD2 (6 bases). CDR1 and CDR2 (germline): SGDLS, YYNGEE. The CDR3 extends over 13 amino acids. The V end was cut by 4 bases, the J end by 6 bases, with 12 bases between. For the CDR3, the DNA is TGTGCCAGCAGCCCGGGAGCGGGTGATACGCAGTATTTT. Its translation is CASSPGAGDTQYF.

This rearrangement joins TRBV19 to TRBJ2-7, with TRBD1 matching 9 bases. Germline V gene sequence: CDR1 LNHDA, CDR2 SQIVND (reference sequence). V lost 5 bases and J lost 3; bases outside the gene matches: 5. CDR3 length equals 14 residues. CDR3 sequence (DNA): TGTGCCAGTAGTTTACGGGACAGGGTCTACGAGCAGTACTTC. It codes for CASSLRDRVYEQYF.

V gene TRBV5-1 combines with J gene TRBJ1-1; D not certain. CDR3 length: 15 amino acids. V lost 4 bases and J 1 base, leaving 14 bases between the germline ends. Germline V lookup: CDR1 SGHRS, CDR2 YFSETQ. CDR3 coding DNA: TGCGCCAGCAGCCCCTCGGTGAGCCAGAACACTGAAGCTTTCTTT. Residues: CASSPSVSQNTEAFF.

This clone has only a few counts. J is TRBJ1-3 and V is TRBV2, with D possibly TRBD1 on 6 matching bases. The CDR3 runs 15 residues. V dropped 6 bases and J dropped 0 bases, with 12 bases sitting between them. Germline values: CDR1 SNHLY, CDR2 FYNNEI. CDR3 residues: CASSAQGFSGNTIYF. CDR3 nucleotide sequence: TGTGCCAGCAGCGCACAGGGATTCTCTGGAAACACCATATATTTT.